This T cell receptor beta chain was captured in a study of blood T cells in healthy people across ages. This clonotype has a handful of counts. The V segment lost 4 bases and the J segment 6 bases; nucleotides outside the gene matches: 3. The CDR3 length is 13 residues. Germline CDR1 reads SGHRS; CDR2 reads YFSETQ. Alongside a J-beta primer mix, a sample-barcoded 5' primer served in a second PCR lasting about 7 to 12 cycles. From the 5' RACE reads, TCRdb called clonotypes with MiXCR, one entry per CDR3 protein. The repertoire holds some 560,000 distinct CDR3 sequences, with about 29% as singletons. These records were also assigned to another study, of T cells of mothers and their children.

Sequenced input: blood. The sequence derives from a boy aged 2-15 years in good health. V is TRBV5-1 and J is TRBJ2-4; 8 positions agree with TRBD1. CDR3 loop: CASSIDRGNIQYF. In DNA, the CDR3 is TGCGCCAGCAGCATCGACAGGGGAAACATTCAGTACTTC.